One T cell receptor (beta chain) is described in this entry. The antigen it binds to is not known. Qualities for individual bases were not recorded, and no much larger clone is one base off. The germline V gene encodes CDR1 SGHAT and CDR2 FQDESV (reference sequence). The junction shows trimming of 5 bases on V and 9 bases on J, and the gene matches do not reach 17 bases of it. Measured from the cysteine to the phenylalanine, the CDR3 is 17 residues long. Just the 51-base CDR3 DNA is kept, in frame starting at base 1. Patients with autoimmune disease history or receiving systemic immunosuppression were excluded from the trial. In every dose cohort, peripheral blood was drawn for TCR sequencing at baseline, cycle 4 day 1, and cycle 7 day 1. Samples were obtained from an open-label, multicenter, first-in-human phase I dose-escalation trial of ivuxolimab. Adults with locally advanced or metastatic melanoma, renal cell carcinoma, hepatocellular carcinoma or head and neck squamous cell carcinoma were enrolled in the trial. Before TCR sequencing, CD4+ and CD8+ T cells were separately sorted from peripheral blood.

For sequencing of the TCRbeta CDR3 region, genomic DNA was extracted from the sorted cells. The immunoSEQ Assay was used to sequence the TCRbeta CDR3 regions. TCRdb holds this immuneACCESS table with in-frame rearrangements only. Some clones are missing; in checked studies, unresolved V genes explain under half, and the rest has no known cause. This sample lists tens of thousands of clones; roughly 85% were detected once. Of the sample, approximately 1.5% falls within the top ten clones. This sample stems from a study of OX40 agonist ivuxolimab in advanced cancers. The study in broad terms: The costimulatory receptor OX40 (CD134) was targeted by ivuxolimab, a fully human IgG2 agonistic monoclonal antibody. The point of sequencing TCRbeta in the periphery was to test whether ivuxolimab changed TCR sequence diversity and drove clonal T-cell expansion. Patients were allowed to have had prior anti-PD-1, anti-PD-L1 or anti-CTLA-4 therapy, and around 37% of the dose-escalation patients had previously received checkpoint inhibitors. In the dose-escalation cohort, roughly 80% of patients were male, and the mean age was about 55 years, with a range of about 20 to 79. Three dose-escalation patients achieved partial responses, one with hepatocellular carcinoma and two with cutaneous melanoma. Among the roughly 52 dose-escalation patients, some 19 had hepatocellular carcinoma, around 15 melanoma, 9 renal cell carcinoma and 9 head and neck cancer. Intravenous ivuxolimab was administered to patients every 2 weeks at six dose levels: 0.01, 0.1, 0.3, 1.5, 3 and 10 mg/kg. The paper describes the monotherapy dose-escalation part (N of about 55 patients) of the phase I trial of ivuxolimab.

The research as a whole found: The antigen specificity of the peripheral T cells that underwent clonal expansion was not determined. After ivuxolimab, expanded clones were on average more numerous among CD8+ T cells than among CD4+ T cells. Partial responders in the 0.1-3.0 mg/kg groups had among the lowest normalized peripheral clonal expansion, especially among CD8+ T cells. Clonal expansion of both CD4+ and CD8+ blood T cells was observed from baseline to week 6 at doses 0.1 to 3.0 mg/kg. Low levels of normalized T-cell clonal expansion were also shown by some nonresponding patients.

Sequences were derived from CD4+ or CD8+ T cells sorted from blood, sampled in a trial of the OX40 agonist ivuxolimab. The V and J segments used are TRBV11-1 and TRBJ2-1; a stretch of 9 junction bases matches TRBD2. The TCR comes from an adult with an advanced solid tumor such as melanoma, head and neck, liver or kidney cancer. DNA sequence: TGTGCCAGCAGCCCTTTACCCTCCGCGGGAGGGGACGGTGAGCAGTTCTTC. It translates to CASSPLPSAGGDGEQFF.